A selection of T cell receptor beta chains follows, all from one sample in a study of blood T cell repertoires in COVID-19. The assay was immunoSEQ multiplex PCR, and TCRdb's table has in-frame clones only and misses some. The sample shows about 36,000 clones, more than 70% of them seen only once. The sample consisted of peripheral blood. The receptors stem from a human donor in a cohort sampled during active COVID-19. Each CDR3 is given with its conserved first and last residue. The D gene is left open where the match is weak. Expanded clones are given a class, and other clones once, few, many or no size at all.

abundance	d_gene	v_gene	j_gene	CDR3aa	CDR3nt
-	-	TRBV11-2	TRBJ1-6	CAIPVSPNPNSPLHF	TGTGCCATCCCCGTGAGCCCAAATCCCAATTCACCCCTCCACTTT
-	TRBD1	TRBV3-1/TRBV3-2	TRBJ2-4	CASSQVRGTGGAKNIQYF	TGTGCCAGCAGCCAAGTAAGGGGGACAGGGGGCGCCAAAAACATTCAGTACTTC
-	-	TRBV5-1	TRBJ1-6	CASGDRNNSPLHF	TGCGCCAGCGGCGACAGGAACAATTCACCCCTCCACTTT
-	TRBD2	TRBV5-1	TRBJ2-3	CASSLAASGGAVDTQYF	TGCGCCAGCAGCTTGGCGGCGAGCGGGGGGGCTGTAGATACGCAGTATTTT
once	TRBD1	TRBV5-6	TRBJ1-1	CASSLDDRVRTEAFF	TGTGCCAGCAGCTTGGATGACAGGGTGAGGACTGAAGCTTTCTTT
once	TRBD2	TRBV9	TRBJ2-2	CASSVASPGTSSTGELFF	TGTGCCAGCAGCGTAGCCTCCCCCGGGACTAGTAGTACCGGGGAGCTGTTTTTT
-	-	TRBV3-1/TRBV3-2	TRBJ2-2	CASSHDDGLYNTGELFF	TGTGCCAGCAGCCATGATGACGGACTATACAACACCGGGGAGCTGTTTTTT
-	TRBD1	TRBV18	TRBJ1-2	CASSPDRVKVDGYTF	TGTGCCAGCTCACCGGACAGGGTGAAAGTTGATGGCTACACCTTC
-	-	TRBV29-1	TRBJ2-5	CSVTTRGSSIRETQYF	TGCAGCGTCACCACTCGAGGGTCTTCGATTCGAGAGACCCAGTACTTC
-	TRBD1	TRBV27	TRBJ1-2	CASSQGRRGPGYGYTF	TGTGCCAGCAGTCAGGGGAGGAGGGGGCCGGGCTATGGCTACACCTTC
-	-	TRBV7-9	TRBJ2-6	CASSFSSSGANVLTF	TGTGCCAGCAGCTTCTCGAGCTCTGGGGCCAACGTCCTGACTTTC
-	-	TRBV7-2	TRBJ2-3	CASSASWDNWNTDTQYF	TGTGCCAGCAGCGCCTCCTGGGACAACTGGAACACAGATACGCAGTATTTT
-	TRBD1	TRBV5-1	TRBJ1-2	CASSPGTGLYGYTF	TGCGCCAGCAGCCCGGGGACAGGGCTCTATGGCTACACCTTC
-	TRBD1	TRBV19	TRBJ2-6	CASSDGTASGANVLTF	TGTGCCAGTAGTGACGGGACAGCCTCTGGGGCCAACGTCCTGACTTTC
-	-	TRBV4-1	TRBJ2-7	CASSLQQGFLPYEQYF	TGCGCCAGCAGCCTTCAACAGGGTTTTCTTCCCTACGAGCAGTACTTC
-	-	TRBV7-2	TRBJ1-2	CASSLGPFGYTF	TGTGCCAGCAGCTTAGGTCCATTCGGCTACACCTTC
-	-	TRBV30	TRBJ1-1	CAWRGGTGAFF	TGTGCCTGGAGAGGAGGAACAGGGGCTTTCTTT
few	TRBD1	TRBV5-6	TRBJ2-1	CASSFDRVKFF	TGTGCCAGCAGCTTCGACAGGGTAAAGTTCTTC
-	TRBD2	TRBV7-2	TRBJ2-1	CASSAPSGGTNNEQFF	TGTGCCAGCAGCGCCCCTAGCGGGGGAACCAACAATGAGCAGTTCTTC
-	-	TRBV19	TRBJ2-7	CASSIAGKSSYEQYF	TGTGCCAGTAGTATAGCGGGGAAGAGCTCCTACGAGCAGTACTTC
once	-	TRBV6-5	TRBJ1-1	CASSLLIRGGTEAFF	TGTGCCAGCAGCCTACTTATTAGGGGAGGCACTGAAGCTTTCTTT
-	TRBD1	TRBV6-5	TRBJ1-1	CASSTGGTEAFF	TGTGCCAGCAGTACAGGGGGGACTGAAGCTTTCTTT
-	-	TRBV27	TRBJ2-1	CASSFLGGYNEQFF	TGTGCCAGCAGTTTTTTGGGGGGATACAATGAGCAGTTCTTC
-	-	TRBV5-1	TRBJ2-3	CASSSGRSGTDTQYF	TGCGCCAGCAGTTCCGGGAGATCCGGCACAGATACGCAGTATTTT
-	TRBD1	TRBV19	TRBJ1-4	CASSIDRGGSLRYEKLFF	TGTGCCAGTAGTATTGATCGAGGGGGCAGCCTCCGGTATGAAAAACTGTTTTTT
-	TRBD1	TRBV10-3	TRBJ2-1	CAIRATGSDEQFF	TGTGCCATCAGGGCGACAGGGTCGGATGAGCAGTTCTTC
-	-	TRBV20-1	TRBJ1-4	CSATTGKKLFF	TGCAGTGCTACCACAGGGAAAAAACTGTTTTTT
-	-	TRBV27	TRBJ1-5	CASSSDSPNQPQHF	TGTGCCAGCAGTTCGGACAGCCCCAATCAGCCCCAGCATTTT
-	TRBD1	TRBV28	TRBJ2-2	CASSLTGLFTGELFF	TGTGCCAGCAGTCTGACAGGGTTATTTACCGGGGAGCTGTTTTTT
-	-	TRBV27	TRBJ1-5	CASSPLGGDSNQPQHF	TGTGCCAGCAGTCCCTTGGGGGGGGATAGCAATCAGCCCCAGCATTTT
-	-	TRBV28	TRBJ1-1	CASTLGGAPNTEAFF	TGTGCCAGCACCCTGGGCGGGGCCCCGAACACTGAAGCTTTCTTT
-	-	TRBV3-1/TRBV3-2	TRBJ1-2	CASSPQETPSRGYTF	TGTGCCAGCAGCCCACAGGAGACTCCCTCCCGGGGCTACACCTTC
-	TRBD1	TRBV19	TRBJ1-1	CASSPRTGLNTEAFF	TGTGCCAGTAGTCCGCGGACAGGGTTGAACACTGAAGCTTTCTTT
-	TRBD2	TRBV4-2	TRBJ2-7	CASSQERASGGAYEQYF	TGTGCCAGCAGCCAAGAAAGGGCTAGCGGGGGGGCCTACGAGCAGTACTTC
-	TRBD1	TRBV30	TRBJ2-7	CAWSSRTGTGRDEQYF	TGTGCCTGGAGTAGCCGAACCGGGACAGGGAGGGACGAGCAGTACTTC
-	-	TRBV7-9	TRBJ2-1	CASSFSGDAYNEQFF	TGTGCCAGCAGCTTCTCAGGGGATGCCTACAATGAGCAGTTCTTC
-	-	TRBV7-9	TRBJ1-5	CASSLGVPGKWPQHF	TGTGCCAGCAGCTTAGGGGTACCAGGGAAGTGGCCCCAGCATTTT
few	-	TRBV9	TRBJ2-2	CASSVNSQNTGELFF	TGTGCCAGCAGCGTCAATTCCCAGAACACCGGGGAGCTGTTTTTT
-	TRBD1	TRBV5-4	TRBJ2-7	CASSWPGQGFYEQYF	TGTGCCAGCAGCTGGCCGGGACAGGGGTTCTACGAGCAGTACTTC
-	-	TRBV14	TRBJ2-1	CASSQVVPGQFF	TGTGCCAGCAGCCAAGTGGTCCCAGGGCAGTTCTTC
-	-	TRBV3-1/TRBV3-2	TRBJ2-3	CASSHRDTTDTQYF	TGTGCCAGCAGCCACCGGGACACGACAGATACGCAGTATTTT
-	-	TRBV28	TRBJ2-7	CASSLGTPYEQYF	TGTGCCAGCAGTTTAGGGACACCCTACGAGCAGTACTTC
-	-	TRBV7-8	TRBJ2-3	CASSLAWGVTSTDTQYF	TGTGCCAGCAGCTTAGCGTGGGGGGTAACTAGCACAGATACGCAGTATTTT
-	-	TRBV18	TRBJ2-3	CASSPPGLFTDTQYF	TGTGCCAGCTCACCACCAGGACTCTTCACAGATACGCAGTATTTT
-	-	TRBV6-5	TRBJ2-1	CASSAMGGEQFF	TGTGCCAGCAGCGCTATGGGGGGTGAGCAGTTCTTC
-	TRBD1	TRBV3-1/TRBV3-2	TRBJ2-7	CASSQTDRGYEQYF	TGTGCCAGCAGCCAGACGGACAGGGGGTACGAGCAGTACTTC
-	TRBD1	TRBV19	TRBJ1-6	CASSRTGRSYNSPLHF	TGTGCCAGTAGTAGGACAGGGCGGAGTTATAATTCACCCCTCCACTTT
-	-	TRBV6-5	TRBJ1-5	CASRRNSNQPQHF	TGTGCCAGCAGGAGGAATAGCAATCAGCCCCAGCATTTT
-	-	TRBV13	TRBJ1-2	CASSPGQYGYTF	TGTGCCAGCAGCCCCGGACAGTACGGCTACACCTTC
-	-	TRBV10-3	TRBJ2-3	CAIRVGGAVDTQYF	TGTGCCATCAGGGTTGGTGGGGCAGTGGATACGCAGTATTTT
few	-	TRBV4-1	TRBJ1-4	CASSQEGATPEKLFF	TGCGCCAGCAGCCAAGAAGGGGCGACCCCGGAAAAACTGTTTTTT
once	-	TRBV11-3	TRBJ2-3	CASSLGYSLTDTQYF	TGTGCCAGCAGCTTAGGGTACAGCCTCACAGATACGCAGTATTTT
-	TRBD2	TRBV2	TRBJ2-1	CASGLAGERNEQFF	TGTGCCAGCGGCCTCGCGGGGGAACGGAATGAGCAGTTCTTC
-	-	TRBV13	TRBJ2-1	CASSRPGLSNSYNEQFF	TGTGCCAGCAGCAGACCGGGACTCTCGAACTCCTACAATGAGCAGTTCTTC
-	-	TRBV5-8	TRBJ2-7	CASGQYEQYF	TGTGCCAGCGGACAATACGAGCAGTACTTC
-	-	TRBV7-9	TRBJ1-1	CASSLRPGEAFF	TGTGCCAGCAGCTTACGTCCGGGGGAAGCTTTCTTT